These 16 T cell receptor beta chains originate from one sample sequenced in a study of regulatory T cells in long-lasting Graves disease. Time point noted: newly diagnosed GD, antithyroid drugs for less than 3 months. RNA isolated from PBMCs was used to make the TCR library. Arm-PCR with iRepertoire HTBI primers amplified the CDR3 regions for these TCR beta libraries. TCRdb recomputed calls from the multiplex PCR reads with MiXCR, one row per CDR3 protein. The data show around 250,000 distinct CDR3 sequences, 20% to 25% seen once. This specimen was peripheral blood mononuclear cells (PBMCs), taken at new diagnosis, from a patient treated with antithyroid drugs. The receptor source for this set is a female donor with Graves disease.

This clonotype was counted between two and nine times. V is TRBV7-9 and J is TRBJ2-2, with a tentative D call TRBD2 (6 bases). Trimming left V 0 bases short and J 1 base short, with 12 bases between. CDR1 and CDR2 from the germline V gene are SEHNR and FQNEAQ (reference sequence). This CDR3 spans 17 amino acids. CDR3 residues: CASSLAAGTQNTGELFF. CDR3 in DNA: TGTGCCAGCAGCTTAGCGGCGGGGACTCAGAACACCGGGGAGCTGTTTTTT.

This clonotype was detected ten times or more. The rearrangement joins TRBV11-2 to TRBJ2-1, with TRBD2 identical over 7 bases. With 10 bases clipped from V and 7 bases from J, the junction kept 16 bases outside the gene matches. The CDR3 length is 15 residues. From germline, CDR1 is SGHAT and CDR2 FQNNGV. The CDR3 nucleotides read TGTGCCAACCGCCCCCGGGAGCGGGGCGGGAATGAGCAGTTCTTC. It is translated as CANRPRERGGNEQFF.

This clonotype was counted ten times or more. The chain has TRBV10-3 and TRBJ2-5; tentatively, D is TRBD1 (6 bases). The CDR3 has 12 residues. V was trimmed by 11 bases and J by 3 bases, leaving 13 bases between them. In germline, CDR1 is ENHRY, CDR2 SYGVKD. In nucleotides, the CDR3 is TGTGCCGTCCAGGGGCCCAAAGAGACCCAGTACTTC. Residues: CAVQGPKETQYF.

V is TRBV2 and J is TRBJ1-5; no firm D call. CDR1 is SNHLY and CDR2 is FYNNEI in the germline V gene. Trimming pared 7 bases from V and 3 bases from J, leaving 16 bases between. The CDR3 spans 15 residues. CDR3 loop: CASKKEGMVNQPQHF. The CDR3, as DNA: TGTGCCAGCAAAAAGGAAGGGATGGTCAATCAGCCCCAGCATTTT.

This clonotype was recorded at least ten times. The chain uses TRBV7-2 and TRBJ2-1; tentative D call: TRBD2 (6 bases). The germline V and J ends were trimmed by 7 bases and 10 bases, with 23 bases remaining between them. There are 15 residues in the CDR3. Germline CDR1 and CDR2: SGHTA and FQGNSA. CDR3 in amino acids: CASKDSLGGTGEQFF. In DNA, the CDR3 is TGTGCCAGCAAGGATTCTTTAGGAGGGACGGGCGAGCAGTTCTTC.

This clonotype was seen a few times. The chain couples TRBV10-1 to TRBJ2-3; 8 bases line up with TRBD2. This CDR3 contains 15 residues. Trimming cost V 3 bases and J 2 bases; bases outside gene matches: 4. The germline V gene encodes CDR1 WNHNN and CDR2 SYGVQD (reference sequence). CDR3 in amino acids: CASSDPGLDTDTQYF. The CDR3 bases are TGCGCCAGCAGTGATCCGGGACTAGACACAGATACGCAGTATTTT.

This clonotype has a handful of counts. A much larger clone differs by one base, so this may be a read error. V gene TRBV18 combines with J gene TRBJ1-2; no reliable D call. V shed 1 base and J shed 1 base, with 7 bases lying between them. Germline V lookup: CDR1 KGHSH, CDR2 LQKENI. The CDR3 has 14 amino acids. DNA of the CDR3: TGTGCCAGCTCACCACAGAGGAATAACTATGGCTACACCTTC. It codes for CASSPQRNNYGYTF.

Ten or more counts support this clonotype. This chain links TRBV5-1 with TRBJ2-5; D might be TRBD1 or TRBD2, each matching 5 bases. The CDR3 consists of 16 residues. Germline CDR1 reads SGHRS; CDR2 reads YFSETQ. V lost 0 bases, J lost 4 bases, and 16 bases lay in between. The CDR3 DNA follows: TGCGCCAGCAGCTTGGTTAATCCCGGGACCGGAGAGACCCAGTACTTC. Its translation is CASSLVNPGTGETQYF.

The V gene is TRBV5-1, the J gene TRBJ1-6, with TRBD1 as a possible D gene (5 bases). The germline V gene encodes CDR1 SGHRS and CDR2 YFSETQ. The CDR3 runs 16 residues. V lost 5 bases and J 9 bases, leaving 21 bases between the germline ends. The CDR3 DNA reads TGCGCCAGCAGGCTGGGACCTGGGACGAGGGGTTCACCCCTCCACTTT. Translating gives CASRLGPGTRGSPLHF.

The CDR3, as DNA: TGTGCCAGCAGCCCTGGAATTGGCCTCGAGCAGTACTTC. Translated: CASSPGIGLEQYF. The chain combines TRBV11-3 with TRBJ2-7; no definite D call. This CDR3 contains 13 residues. V lost 5 bases to trimming and J lost 6 bases, with 14 bases between them. CDR1 and CDR2 from the germline V gene are SGHNT and YENEEA. Supplemented by reference TRBV11-3 and TRBJ2-7, the full variable domain reads EAGVVQSPRYKIIEKKQPVAFWCNPISGHNTLYWYLQNLGQGPELLIRYENEEAVDDSQLPKDRFSAERLKGVDSTLKIQPAELGDSAVYLCASSPGIGLEQYFGPGTRLTVT.

This clonotype was recorded at least ten times. The chain couples TRBV5-5 to TRBJ2-3; the match to TRBD2 covers 7 bases. The CDR3 extends over 14 amino acids. The ends lost 2 bases at V and 1 base at J; junction bases unmatched: 1. Germline V gene data show CDR1 as SGHKS and CDR2 as YYEKEE (reference sequence). The CDR3 reads CASSFAGGTDTQYF. The CDR3 DNA reads TGTGCCAGCAGCTTTGCGGGGGGCACAGATACGCAGTATTTT.

This clonotype was seen ten or more times. This chain connects TRBV3-1 to TRBJ1-1; no definite D call. CDR3 length: 15 residues. CDR1 is LGHDT, CDR2 YNNKEL, per germline (reference sequence). V shed 6 bases and J shed 1 base, with 15 bases lying between them. The CDR3 DNA reads as TGTGCCAGCAGTCGGGCAGAGCGTCCGAACACTGAAGCTTTCTTT. Translation: CASSRAERPNTEAFF. The full variable domain, completed using reference TRBV3-1 and TRBJ1-1, is DTAVSQTPKYLVTQMGNDKSIKCEQNLGHDTMYWYKQDSKKFLKIMFSYNNKELIINETVPNRFSPKSPDKAHLNLHINSLELGDSAVYFCASSRAERPNTEAFFGQGTRLTVV.

Comments on this clonotype: Because it lacks the conserved phenylalanine or tryptophan at the end, this CDR3 is likely a read error. The chain joins TRBV5-5 to TRBJ2-5; D remains ambiguous. CDR3 length equals 13 residues. Germline assignment: CDR1 SGHKS and CDR2 YYEKEE (reference sequence). V dropped 0 bases and J dropped 2 bases, with 5 bases sitting between them. CDR3 DNA: TGTGCCAGCAGCTTGGCGTCTCAAGAGACCCAGTACTCC. Translation: CASSLASQETQYS.

This clonotype was recorded at least ten times. The J gene is TRBJ2-5, the V gene TRBV3-1; TRBD2 agrees at 8 bases. The CDR3 covers 13 residues. CDR1 LGHDT and CDR2 YNNKEL come from the germline V gene (reference sequence). Trimming cost V 6 bases and J 4 bases; bases outside gene matches: 4. CDR3 coding DNA: TGTGCCAGCAGTCACGGGGGGGGAGAGACCCAGTACTTC. Translated: CASSHGGGETQYF.

This chain uses TRBV5-1 with TRBJ2-3; 10 bases line up with TRBD1. The CDR3 consists of 17 residues. Looked up from germline, CDR1 is SGHRS and CDR2 is YFSETQ. V shed 1 base, J shed 3 bases, and the junction held 8 bases outside the gene matches. CDR3 protein: CASSLPRQGARTDTQYF. The CDR3 region has the DNA TGCGCCAGCAGCTTGCCCCGACAGGGGGCGAGGACAGATACGCAGTATTTT.

This chain connects TRBV4-1 to TRBJ2-1, with 11 bases aligning to TRBD1. V dropped 4 bases and J dropped 7; count of bases not matched to a gene: 9. Looked up from germline, CDR1 is MGHRA and CDR2 is YSYEKL. The CDR3 contains 16 residues. DNA of the CDR3: TGCGCCAGCAGCCTTTATCACGGGACAGGGGGAAATGAGCAGTTCTTC. It codes for CASSLYHGTGGNEQFF.